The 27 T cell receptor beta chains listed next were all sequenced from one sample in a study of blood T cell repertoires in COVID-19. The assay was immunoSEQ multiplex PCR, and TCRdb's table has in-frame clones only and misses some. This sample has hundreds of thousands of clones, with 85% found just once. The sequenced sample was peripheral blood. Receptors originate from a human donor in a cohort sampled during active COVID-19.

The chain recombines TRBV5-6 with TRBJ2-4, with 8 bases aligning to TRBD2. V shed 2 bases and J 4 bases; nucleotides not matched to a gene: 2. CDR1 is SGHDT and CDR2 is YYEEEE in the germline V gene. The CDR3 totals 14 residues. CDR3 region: CASSLPSGKNIQYF. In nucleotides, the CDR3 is TGTGCCAGCAGCTTACCTAGCGGGAAAAACATTCAGTACTTC.

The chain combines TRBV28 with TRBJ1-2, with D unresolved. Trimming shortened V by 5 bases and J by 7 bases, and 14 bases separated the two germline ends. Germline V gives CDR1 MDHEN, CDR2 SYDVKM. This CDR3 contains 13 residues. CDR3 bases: TGTGCCAGCAGTACCATATCCCGAGGTGGCTACACCTTC. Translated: CASSTISRGGYTF.

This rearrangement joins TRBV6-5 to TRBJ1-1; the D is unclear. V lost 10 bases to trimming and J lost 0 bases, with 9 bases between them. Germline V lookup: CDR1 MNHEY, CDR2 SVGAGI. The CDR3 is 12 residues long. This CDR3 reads CATKRLNTEAFF. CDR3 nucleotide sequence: TGTGCCACCAAGCGTTTGAACACTGAAGCTTTCTTT.

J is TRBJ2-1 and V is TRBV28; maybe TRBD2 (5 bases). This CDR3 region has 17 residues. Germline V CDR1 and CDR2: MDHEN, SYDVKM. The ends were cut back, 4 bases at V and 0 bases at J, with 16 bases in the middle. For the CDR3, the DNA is TGTGCCAGCAGTTCCCTCTTGGAGGCGAGCTCCTACAATGAGCAGTTCTTC. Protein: CASSSLLEASSYNEQFF.

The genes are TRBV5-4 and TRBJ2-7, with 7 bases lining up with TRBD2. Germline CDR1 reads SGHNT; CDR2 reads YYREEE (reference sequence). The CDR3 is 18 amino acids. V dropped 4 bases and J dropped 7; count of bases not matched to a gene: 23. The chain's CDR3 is CASSQGGRGAGAQSEQYF. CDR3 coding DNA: TGTGCCAGCAGCCAAGGAGGGAGGGGTGCGGGAGCCCAGAGTGAGCAGTACTTC.

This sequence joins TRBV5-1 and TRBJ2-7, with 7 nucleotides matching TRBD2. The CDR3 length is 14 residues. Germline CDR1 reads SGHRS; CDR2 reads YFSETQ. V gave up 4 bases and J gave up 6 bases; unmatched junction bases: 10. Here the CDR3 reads CASSRGSGGGEQYF. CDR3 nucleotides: TGCGCCAGCAGCCGCGGCTCAGGCGGGGGCGAGCAGTACTTC.

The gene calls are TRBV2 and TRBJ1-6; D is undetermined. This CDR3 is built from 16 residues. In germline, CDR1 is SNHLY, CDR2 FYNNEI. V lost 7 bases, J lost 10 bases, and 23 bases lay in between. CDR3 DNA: TGTGCCAGCATGCTGGAGCCCCGATTGGATTTCTCACCCCTCCACTTT. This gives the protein CASMLEPRLDFSPLHF.

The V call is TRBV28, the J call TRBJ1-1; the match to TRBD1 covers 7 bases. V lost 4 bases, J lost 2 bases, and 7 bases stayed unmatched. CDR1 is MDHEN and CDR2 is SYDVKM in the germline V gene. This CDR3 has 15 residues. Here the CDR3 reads CASSSTGTANTEAFF. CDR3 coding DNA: TGTGCCAGCAGTTCCACCGGGACAGCCAACACTGAAGCTTTCTTT.

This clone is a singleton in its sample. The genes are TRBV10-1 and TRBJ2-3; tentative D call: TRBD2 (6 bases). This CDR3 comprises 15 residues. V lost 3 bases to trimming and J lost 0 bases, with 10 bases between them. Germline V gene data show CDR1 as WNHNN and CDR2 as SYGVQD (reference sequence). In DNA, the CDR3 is TGCGCCAGCAGTGAACTAGCAGCTAGCACAGATACGCAGTATTTT. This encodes CASSELAASTDTQYF.

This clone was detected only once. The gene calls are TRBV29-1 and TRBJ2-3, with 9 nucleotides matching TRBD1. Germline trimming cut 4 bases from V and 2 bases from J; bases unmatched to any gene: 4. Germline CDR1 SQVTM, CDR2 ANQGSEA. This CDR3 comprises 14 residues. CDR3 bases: TGCAGCGTTGGGGGGACAGGGAACACAGATACGCAGTATTTT. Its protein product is CSVGGTGNTDTQYF.

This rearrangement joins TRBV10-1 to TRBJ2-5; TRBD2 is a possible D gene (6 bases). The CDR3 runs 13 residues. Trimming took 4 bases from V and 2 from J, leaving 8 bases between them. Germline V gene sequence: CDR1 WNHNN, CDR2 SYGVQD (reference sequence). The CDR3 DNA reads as TGCGCCAGCAGTGCCCGGGGGCAAGAGACCCAGTACTTC. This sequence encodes CASSARGQETQYF.

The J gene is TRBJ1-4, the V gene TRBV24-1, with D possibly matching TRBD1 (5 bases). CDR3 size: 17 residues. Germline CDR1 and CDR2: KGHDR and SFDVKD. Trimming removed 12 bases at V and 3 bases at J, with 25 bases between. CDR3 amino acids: CAGTLMKGRRANEKLFF. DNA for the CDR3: TGTGCCGGCACCCTTATGAAGGGGAGGAGGGCTAATGAAAAACTGTTTTTT.

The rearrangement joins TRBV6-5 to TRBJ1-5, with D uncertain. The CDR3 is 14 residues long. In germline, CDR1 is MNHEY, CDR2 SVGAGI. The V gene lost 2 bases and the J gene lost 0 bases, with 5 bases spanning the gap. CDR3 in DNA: TGTGCCAGCAGTTACGGCAGTAGCAATCAGCCCCAGCATTTT. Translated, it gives CASSYGSSNQPQHF.

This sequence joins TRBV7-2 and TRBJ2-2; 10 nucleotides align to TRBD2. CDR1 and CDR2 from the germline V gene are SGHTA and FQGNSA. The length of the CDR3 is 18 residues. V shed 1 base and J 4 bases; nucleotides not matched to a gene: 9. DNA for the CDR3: TGTGCCAGCAGCTTAGTCGTACTAGCGGGAACGGGCACCGGGGAGCTGTTTTTT. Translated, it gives CASSLVVLAGTGTGELFF.

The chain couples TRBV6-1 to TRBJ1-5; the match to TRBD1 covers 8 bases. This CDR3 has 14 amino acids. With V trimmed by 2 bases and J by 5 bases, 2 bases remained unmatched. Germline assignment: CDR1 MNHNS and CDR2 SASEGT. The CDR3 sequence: CASSEQGAYQPQHF. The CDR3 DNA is TGTGCCAGCAGTGAACAGGGGGCATATCAGCCCCAGCATTTT.

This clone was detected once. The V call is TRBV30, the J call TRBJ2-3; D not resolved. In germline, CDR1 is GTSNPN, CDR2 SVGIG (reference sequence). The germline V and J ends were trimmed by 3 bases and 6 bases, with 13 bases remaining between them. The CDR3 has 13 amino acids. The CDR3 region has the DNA TGTGCCTGGAGAAGGCGGCGCCAGGATACGCAGTATTTT. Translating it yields CAWRRRRQDTQYF. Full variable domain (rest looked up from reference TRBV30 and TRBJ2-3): SQTIHQWPATLVQPVGSPLSLECTVEGTSNPNLYWYRQAAGRGLQLLFYSVGIGQISSEVPQNLSASRPQDRQFILSSKKLLLSDSGFYLCAWRRRRQDTQYFGPGTRLTVL.

The CDR3 DNA is TGTGCCAGCAGCTTAACGCCGGGGGGAGGCTACGAGCAGTACTTC. Amino acid sequence: CASSLTPGGGYEQYF. The rearrangement joins TRBV7-3 to TRBJ2-7; 7 bases are a match to TRBD2. The germline V gene encodes CDR1 SGHTA and CDR2 FQGTGA. The length of the CDR3 is 15 residues. V was pared by 0 bases and J by 3 bases, with 5 bases of the junction left unmatched.

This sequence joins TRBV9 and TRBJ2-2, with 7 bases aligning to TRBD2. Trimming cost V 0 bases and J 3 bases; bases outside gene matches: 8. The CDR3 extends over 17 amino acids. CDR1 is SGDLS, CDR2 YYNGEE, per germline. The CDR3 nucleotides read TGTGCCAGCAGCGTAGGTGCGGGAGCCTCGTACACCGGGGAGCTGTTTTTT. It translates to CASSVGAGASYTGELFF.

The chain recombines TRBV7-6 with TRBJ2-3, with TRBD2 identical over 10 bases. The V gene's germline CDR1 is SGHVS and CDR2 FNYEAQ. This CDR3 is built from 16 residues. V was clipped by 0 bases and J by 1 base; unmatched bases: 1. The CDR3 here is CASSLAGTSGTDTQYF. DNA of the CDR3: TGTGCCAGCAGCTTAGCCGGGACTAGCGGCACAGATACGCAGTATTTT.

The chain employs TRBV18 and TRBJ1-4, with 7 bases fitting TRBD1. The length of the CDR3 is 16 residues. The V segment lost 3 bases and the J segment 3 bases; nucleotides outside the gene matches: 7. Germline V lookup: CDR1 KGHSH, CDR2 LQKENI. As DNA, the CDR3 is TGTGCCAGCTCACCTACAGCGACAGGGTCTAATGAAAAACTGTTTTTT. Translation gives CASSPTATGSNEKLFF.

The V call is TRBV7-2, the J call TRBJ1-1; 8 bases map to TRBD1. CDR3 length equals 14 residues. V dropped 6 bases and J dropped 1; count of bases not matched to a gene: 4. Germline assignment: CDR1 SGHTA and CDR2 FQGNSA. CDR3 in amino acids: CASRYGQGNTEAFF. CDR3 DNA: TGTGCCAGCAGATATGGACAGGGGAACACTGAAGCTTTCTTT.

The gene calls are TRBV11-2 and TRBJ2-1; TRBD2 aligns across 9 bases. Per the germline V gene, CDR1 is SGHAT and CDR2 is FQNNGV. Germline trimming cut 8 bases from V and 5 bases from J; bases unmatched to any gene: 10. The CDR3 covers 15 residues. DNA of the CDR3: TGTGCCAGCCGCAAAGCTAGCGGGATCAACAATGAGCAGTTCTTC. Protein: CASRKASGINNEQFF.

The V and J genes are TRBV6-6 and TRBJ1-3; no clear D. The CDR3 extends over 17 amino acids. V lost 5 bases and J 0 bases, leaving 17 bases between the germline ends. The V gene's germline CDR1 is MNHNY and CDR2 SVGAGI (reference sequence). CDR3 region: CASSPSQKLISGNTIYF. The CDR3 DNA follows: TGTGCCAGCAGTCCATCACAAAAACTAATCTCTGGAAACACCATATATTTT.

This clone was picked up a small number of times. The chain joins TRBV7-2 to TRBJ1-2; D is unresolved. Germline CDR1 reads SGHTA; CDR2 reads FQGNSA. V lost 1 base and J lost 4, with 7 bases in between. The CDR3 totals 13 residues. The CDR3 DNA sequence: TGTGCCAGCAGCTTAGATGTCCTCTATGGCTACACCTTC. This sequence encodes CASSLDVLYGYTF.

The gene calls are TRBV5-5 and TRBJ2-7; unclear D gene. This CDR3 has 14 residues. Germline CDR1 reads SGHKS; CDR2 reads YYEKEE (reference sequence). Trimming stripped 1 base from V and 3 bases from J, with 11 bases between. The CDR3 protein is CASSLFRLNYEQYF. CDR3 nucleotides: TGTGCCAGCAGCTTGTTCCGTCTAAACTACGAGCAGTACTTC.

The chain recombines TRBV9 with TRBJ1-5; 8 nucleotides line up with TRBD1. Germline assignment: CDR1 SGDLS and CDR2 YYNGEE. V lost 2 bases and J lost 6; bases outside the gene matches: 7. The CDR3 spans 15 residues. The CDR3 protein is CASSVGQGWGQPQHF. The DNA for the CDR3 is TGTGCCAGCAGCGTTGGACAGGGATGGGGTCAGCCCCAGCATTTT.

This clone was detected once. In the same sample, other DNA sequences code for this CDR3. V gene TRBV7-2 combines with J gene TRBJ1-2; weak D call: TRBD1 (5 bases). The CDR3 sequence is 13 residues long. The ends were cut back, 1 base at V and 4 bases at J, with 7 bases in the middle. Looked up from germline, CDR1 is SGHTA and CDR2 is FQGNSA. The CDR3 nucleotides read TGTGCCAGCAGCTTAGGACAGCTCTATGGCTACACCTTC. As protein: CASSLGQLYGYTF.